This entry concerns a single TCR beta chain. The record originates from a study of T cell changes during pregnancy in multiple sclerosis. TCRdb keeps only in-frame clones here, not all; method: immunoSEQ multiplex PCR. The sample shows over 100,000 clones, approximately 90% of them seen only once. Trimming stripped 0 bases from V and 1 base from J, with 7 bases between. CDR1 and CDR2 from the germline V gene are MGHRA and YSYEKL. This CDR3 has 16 residues. The sample here was peripheral blood, taken in the third trimester of pregnancy. The source of this sequence is a female donor with multiple sclerosis, enrolled in a pregnancy study. The chain links TRBV4-1 to TRBJ2-6; TRBD2 is a possible D gene (5 bases). The CDR3: CASSQDTGSGANVLTF. CDR3 nucleotide sequence: TGCGCCAGCAGCCAAGATACGGGGTCTGGGGCCAACGTCCTGACTTTC.